This TCR beta chain stems from a study of blood T cell repertoires in COVID-19. Study in general: T cells, B-cell-depleted T cells, or PBMCs provided the cDNA or gDNA that served as material.

The CDR3 is made up of 13 amino acids. The germline V and J ends were trimmed by 6 bases and 3 bases, with 12 bases remaining between them. Germline CDR1 MDHEN, CDR2 SYDVKM. Here immunoSEQ multiplex PCR was the method, and the copy in TCRdb shows in-frame clones only, minus some. This table has nearly 350,000 clones, about nine tenths appearing once. Material: peripheral blood. The receptor's source is a woman in her 70s with COVID-19, enrolled during active disease. The V and J genes are TRBV28 and TRBJ2-7, with D perhaps TRBD2 (6 bases). The CDR3 DNA follows: TGTGCCAGCAGACCGGGGCGGGGCTACGAGCAGTACTTC. It translates to CASRPGRGYEQYF.